Presented here are 25 T cell receptor beta chains from one specimen sequenced in a study of breast tumors, draining lymph nodes, adjacent tissues. Each CDR3 protein is one row after TCRdb ran MiXCR on the multiplex PCR reads. The data show more than 85,000 distinct CDR3 sequences, roughly 20% seen once. The lymph nodes were axillary draining lymph nodes from breast cancer patients. Sequenced input: axillary lymph node tissue. Receptors originate from a female donor with breast cancer. Some clones in this sample may be carry-over from other donors' samples.

Many counts were recorded for this clonotype. The chain links TRBV5-1 to TRBJ1-6, with D hard to call. Germline lookup yields CDR1 SGHRS and CDR2 YFSETQ. This CDR3 has 16 residues. V was pared by 4 bases and J by 4 bases, with 15 bases between. The CDR3 DNA follows: TGCGCCAGCAGCCAGAGGGTGGCCCGGTATAATTCACCCCTCCACTTT. Translating gives CASSQRVARYNSPLHF.

In its sample, this clonotype was seen many times. V gene TRBV6-5 combines with J gene TRBJ1-6; TRBD1 matches 7 bases. Germline V gene data show CDR1 as MNHEY and CDR2 as SVGAGI. The CDR3 spans 15 residues. The ends lost 2 bases at V and 10 bases at J; junction bases unmatched: 8. This CDR3 is CASSYSGRGDSPLHF. DNA for the CDR3: TGTGCCAGCAGTTACAGTGGCAGGGGGGACTCACCCCTCCACTTT.

This clonotype occurred many times. The chain is built from TRBV24-1 and TRBJ1-5; D is perhaps TRBD1 (5 bases). There are 14 residues in the CDR3. Germline-derived CDR1 and CDR2 are KGHDR and SFDVKD. The germline V and J ends were trimmed by 2 bases and 4 bases, with 8 bases remaining between them. The CDR3 protein is CATSDYDSNQPQHF. In DNA form, the CDR3 reads TGTGCCACCAGTGATTATGACAGTAATCAGCCCCAGCATTTT.

This clonotype has only a few counts. Being one base from a much bigger clone, this may be a read error. The chain uses TRBV12-3 or TRBV12-4 and TRBJ2-5; the D is unclear. V was cut by 0 bases and J by 2 bases, with 7 bases left in between. CDR3 length equals 14 residues. The CDR3 coding sequence is TGTGCCAGCAGTTTAGCGGGTAGACAAGAGACCCAGTACTTC. Encoded protein: CASSLAGRQETQYF.

Worth noting for this clonotype: This may be a read error: a much more frequent sequence differs by one nucleotide. V is TRBV14 and J is TRBJ2-7; TRBD1 matches 7 bases. Germline V gene data show CDR1 as SGHDN and CDR2 as FVKESK. This CDR3 is 11 amino acids long. Trimming cost V 3 bases and J 9 bases; bases outside gene matches: 2. This CDR3 is CASSQGTAQYF. CDR3 nucleotides: TGTGCCAGCAGCCAGGGGACAGCGCAGTACTTC.

In this sample, this clonotype turned up once. A much larger clone lies one base from this, so it may be a read error. V gene TRBV6-1 combines with J gene TRBJ1-5; TRBD1 matches at 9 bases. CDR3 size: 14 residues. J was trimmed by 5 bases and V by 7 bases; bases with no gene match: 6. In germline, CDR1 is MNHNS, CDR2 SASEGT. The CDR3 spells CASIWTGEDQPQHF. The CDR3, as DNA: TGTGCCAGCATATGGACAGGGGAGGATCAGCCCCAGCATTTT.

This clonotype was observed a few times. The V call is TRBV28, the J call TRBJ2-5, with 10 bases matching TRBD1. The CDR3 is 15 amino acids. CDR1 MDHEN and CDR2 SYDVKM come from the germline V gene. Trimming removed 1 base from V and 5 bases from J; junction bases left unmatched: 4. The DNA of the CDR3 is TGTGCCAGCAGTTTATCTGGACAGGGGGGGGAGACCCAGTACTTC. This encodes CASSLSGQGGETQYF.

Concerning this clonotype: Given a much more abundant clone one base away, this may be a read error. V usage is TRBV19 and J usage is TRBJ1-5; perhaps TRBD1 as D (6 bases). The germline V gene encodes CDR1 LNHDA and CDR2 SQIVND (reference sequence). The CDR3 sequence is 14 residues long. Trimming removed 5 bases at V and 7 bases at J, with 15 bases between. The CDR3 sequence is CASSSGAAGQPQHF. The DNA for the CDR3 is TGTGCCAGTAGTTCAGGGGCAGCGGGCCAGCCCCAGCATTTT.

This clonotype was counted ten times or more. The chain uses TRBV20-1 and TRBJ1-3; D not resolved. Germline-derived CDR1 and CDR2 are DFQATT and SNEGSKA (reference sequence). V was trimmed by 0 bases and J by 0 bases, leaving 6 bases between them. This CDR3 has 14 residues. CDR3 region: CSARDSLSGNTIYF. The CDR3 DNA reads as TGCAGTGCTAGAGATTCACTCTCTGGAAACACCATATATTTT.

This clonotype was detected ten times or more. The chain combines TRBV5-4 with TRBJ2-5; TRBD2 matches 8 bases. This CDR3 has 15 amino acids. Germline V gives CDR1 SGHNT, CDR2 YYREEE (reference sequence). Trimming cost V 1 base and J 5 bases; bases outside gene matches: 7. This CDR3 reads CASSLSGTRGETQYF. The CDR3 DNA reads as TGTGCCAGCAGCTTGTCTGGGACTAGGGGGGAGACCCAGTACTTC.

Only a few counts were recorded for this clonotype. The chain has TRBV6-2 or TRBV6-3 and TRBJ1-2; a possible D gene is TRBD1 (6 bases). The CDR3 runs to 14 residues. Germline values: CDR1 MNHEY, CDR2 SVGEGT. Trimming took off 6 bases at V and 2 bases at J, with 13 bases between the two ends. The CDR3 DNA follows: TGTGCCAGCAGCCCCGGGGGGCAGAACTATGGCTACACCTTC. It yields the protein CASSPGGQNYGYTF.

This clonotype was recorded at least ten times. The gene calls are TRBV24-1 and TRBJ2-6, with 9 bases lining up with TRBD1. Germline V gene data show CDR1 as KGHDR and CDR2 as SFDVKD. The J segment lost 0 bases and the V segment lost 4 bases, leaving 9 bases of the junction unmatched. The CDR3 runs to 19 residues. CDR3 protein: CATSDSPGQGFSGANVLTF. The CDR3 DNA reads TGTGCCACCAGTGACTCACCGGGACAGGGTTTCTCTGGGGCCAACGTCCTGACTTTC.

This rearrangement joins TRBV19 to TRBJ2-2; D is ambiguous. The CDR3 extends over 15 amino acids. Trimming left V 5 bases short and J 4 bases short, with 14 bases between. Germline CDR1 and CDR2: LNHDA and SQIVND (reference sequence). CDR3 loop: CASSPNSPATGELFF. CDR3 bases: TGTGCCAGTAGTCCTAATAGCCCAGCCACCGGGGAGCTGTTTTTT.

Concerning this clonotype itself: At one boundary the junction diverges from the germline segment, which might be a read error. The V call is TRBV5-4, the J call TRBJ2-2, with 9 bases matching TRBD1. Germline assignment: CDR1 SGHNT and CDR2 YYREEE (reference sequence). The CDR3 has 15 residues. The CDR3 protein is CASSSQGAGTGELVF. In DNA form, the CDR3 reads TGTGCCAGCAGCTCACAGGGGGCGGGGACCGGGGAGCTGGTTTTT.

This clonotype was found many times. The gene calls are TRBV6-6 and TRBJ2-3, with D possibly TRBD2 on 6 matching bases. Trimming removed 10 bases at V and 2 bases at J, with 16 bases between. The CDR3 runs to 14 residues. Germline CDR1 reads MNHNY; CDR2 reads SVGAGI (reference sequence). CDR3 protein: CATAQAGPTDTQYF. CDR3 in DNA: TGTGCCACCGCCCAGGCGGGGCCCACAGATACGCAGTATTTT.

The table lists this clonotype with many counts. The V and J genes are TRBV3-1 and TRBJ1-6; 7 bases are shared with TRBD1. The CDR3 runs 14 residues. The V gene end was trimmed by 6 bases and the J gene end by 7 bases; junction bases not matched to a gene: 6. Germline V gene data show CDR1 as LGHDT and CDR2 as YNNKEL (reference sequence). CDR3 in DNA: TGTGCCAGCAGTCAGCAGGGGGGGAATTCACCCCTCCACTTT. Protein sequence: CASSQQGGNSPLHF. The whole variable domain, remainder taken from reference TRBV3-1 and TRBJ1-6, is DTAVSQTPKYLVTQMGNDKSIKCEQNLGHDTMYWYKQDSKKFLKIMFSYNNKELIINETVPNRFSPKSPDKAHLNLHINSLELGDSAVYFCASSQQGGNSPLHFGNGTRLTVT.

V gene TRBV27 combines with J gene TRBJ2-1; 11 bases agree with TRBD2. Looked up from germline, CDR1 is MNHEY and CDR2 is SMNVEV (reference sequence). The ends lost 8 bases at V and 4 bases at J; junction bases unmatched: 7. The CDR3 is 15 residues long. The CDR3 reads CASYPSGRSYNEQFF. The CDR3 nucleotides are TGTGCCAGCTACCCTAGCGGGAGGAGTTACAATGAGCAGTTCTTC.

This clonotype was detected ten times or more. J is TRBJ2-6 and V is TRBV7-8, with D unclear. CDR3 length: 13 amino acids. From germline, CDR1 is SGHVS and CDR2 FQNEAQ. The V end was cut by 0 bases, the J end by 3 bases, with 0 bases between. The CDR3 sequence is CASSLAGANVLTF. Written as DNA, the CDR3 is TGTGCCAGCAGCTTAGCTGGGGCCAACGTCCTGACTTTC.

This clonotype was seen repeatedly, ten times or more. This chain joins TRBV10-3 and TRBJ1-3; D not resolved. The CDR3 consists of 13 residues. V was pared by 8 bases and J by 0 bases, with 8 bases between. The germline V gene has CDR1 ENHRY and CDR2 SYGVKD. Here the CDR3 DNA reads TGTGCCATCTCGGAGATCTCTGGAAACACCATATATTTT. Translated, it gives CAISEISGNTIYF.

In this sample, this clonotype turned up many times. The rearrangement uses TRBV7-9 and TRBJ1-5, with D hard to call. Per the germline V gene, CDR1 is SEHNR and CDR2 is FQNEAQ (reference sequence). The CDR3 contains 17 residues. V gave up 5 bases and J gave up 0 bases, with 17 bases separating them. DNA for the CDR3: TGTGCCAGCAGCAGCGAGGCGAGCGGGTATAGCAATCAGCCCCAGCATTTT. Encoded protein: CASSSEASGYSNQPQHF.

Worth noting for this clonotype: With a much larger clone just one base away, this may be a read error. J is TRBJ1-4 and V is TRBV2, with D maybe TRBD1 (5 bases). The CDR3 is 14 amino acids. CDR1 and CDR2 (germline): SNHLY, FYNNEI. The CDR3 loop is CASRWGVADEKPFF. The CDR3 bases are TGTGCCAGCAGGTGGGGGGTCGCGGATGAAAAACCGTTTTTT.

This clonotype showed up many times. The CDR3 protein is CSARVTGRNTGELFF. In nucleotides, the CDR3 is TGCAGTGCTAGGGTAACAGGACGAAACACCGGGGAGCTGTTTTTT. The chain has TRBV20-1 and TRBJ2-2; the D gene is possibly TRBD1 (5 bases). Germline V lookup: CDR1 DFQATT, CDR2 SNEGSKA (reference sequence). V dropped 3 bases and J dropped 2 bases, with 13 bases sitting between them. The CDR3 spans 15 residues.

This clonotype occurred many times. The chain employs TRBV5-5 and TRBJ2-1, with unresolved D. V was cut by 0 bases and J by 6 bases, with 10 bases left in between. The CDR3 sequence is 14 residues long. Germline CDR1 and CDR2: SGHKS and YYEKEE (reference sequence). CDR3 sequence: CASSLGPPPNEQFF. The CDR3 DNA reads as TGTGCCAGCAGCTTGGGGCCGCCGCCCAATGAGCAGTTCTTC.

This clonotype was picked up many times. This chain uses TRBV2 with TRBJ2-1; D perhaps matches TRBD2 (5 bases). From germline, CDR1 is SNHLY and CDR2 FYNNEI. V dropped 3 bases and J dropped 9 bases, with 12 bases sitting between them. The CDR3 has 13 amino acids. The DNA for the CDR3 is TGTGCCAGCAGTGAGCTGGAGGCTGTTGAGCAGTTCTTC. This translates into CASSELEAVEQFF.

The V and J genes are TRBV28 and TRBJ1-4; no reliable D call. The germline V gene has CDR1 MDHEN and CDR2 SYDVKM. The V end was cut by 8 bases, the J end by 5 bases, with 9 bases between. This CDR3 spans 12 amino acids. The chain's CDR3 is CASGTVNEKLFF. The CDR3 DNA reads as TGTGCCAGCGGTACTGTCAATGAAAAACTGTTTTTT.